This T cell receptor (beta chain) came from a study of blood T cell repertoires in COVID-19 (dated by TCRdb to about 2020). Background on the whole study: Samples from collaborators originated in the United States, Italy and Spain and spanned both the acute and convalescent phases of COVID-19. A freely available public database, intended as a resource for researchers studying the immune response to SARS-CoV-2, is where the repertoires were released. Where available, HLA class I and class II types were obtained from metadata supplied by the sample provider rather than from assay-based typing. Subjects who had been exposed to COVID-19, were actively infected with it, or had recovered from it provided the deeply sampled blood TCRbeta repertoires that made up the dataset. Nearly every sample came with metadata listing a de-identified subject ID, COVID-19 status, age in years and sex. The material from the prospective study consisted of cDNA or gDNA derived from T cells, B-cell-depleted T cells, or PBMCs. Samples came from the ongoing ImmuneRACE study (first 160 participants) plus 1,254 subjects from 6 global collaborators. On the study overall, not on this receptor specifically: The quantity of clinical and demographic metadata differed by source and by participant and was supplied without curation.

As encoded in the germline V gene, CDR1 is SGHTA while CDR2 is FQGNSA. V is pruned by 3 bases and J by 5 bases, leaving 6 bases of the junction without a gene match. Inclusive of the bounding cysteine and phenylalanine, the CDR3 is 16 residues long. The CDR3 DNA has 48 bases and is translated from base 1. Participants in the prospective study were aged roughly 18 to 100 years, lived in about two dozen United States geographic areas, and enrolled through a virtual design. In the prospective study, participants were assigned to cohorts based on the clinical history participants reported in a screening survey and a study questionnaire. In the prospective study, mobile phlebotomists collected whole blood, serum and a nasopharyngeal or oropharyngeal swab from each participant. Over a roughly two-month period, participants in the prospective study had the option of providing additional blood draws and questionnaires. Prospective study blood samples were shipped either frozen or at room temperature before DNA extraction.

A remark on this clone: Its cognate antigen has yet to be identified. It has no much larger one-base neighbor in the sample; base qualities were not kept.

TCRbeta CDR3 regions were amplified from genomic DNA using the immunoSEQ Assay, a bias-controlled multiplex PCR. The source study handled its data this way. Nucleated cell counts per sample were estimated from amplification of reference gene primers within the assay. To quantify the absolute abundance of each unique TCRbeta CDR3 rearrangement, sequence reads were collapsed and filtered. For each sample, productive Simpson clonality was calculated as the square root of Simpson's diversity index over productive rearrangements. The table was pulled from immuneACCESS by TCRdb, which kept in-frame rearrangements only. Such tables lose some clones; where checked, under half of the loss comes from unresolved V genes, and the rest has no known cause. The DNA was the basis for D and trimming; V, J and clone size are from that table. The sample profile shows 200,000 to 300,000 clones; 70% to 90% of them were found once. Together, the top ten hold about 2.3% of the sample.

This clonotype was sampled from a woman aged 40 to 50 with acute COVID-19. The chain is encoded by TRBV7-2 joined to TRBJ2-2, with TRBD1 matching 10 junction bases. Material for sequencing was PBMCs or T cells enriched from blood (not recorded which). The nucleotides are TGTGCCAGCAGCTTGGGACAGGGGCGTCGGACCGGGGAGCTGTTTTTT. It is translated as CASSLGQGRRTGELFF.